One and the same sample provided the 24 T cell receptor beta chains below, sequenced in a study of cytomegalovirus exposure and HLA in healthy donors. The PCR had 60 Vbeta and 13 Jbeta primers. Produced via immunoSEQ multiplex PCR; TCRdb's table is partial and in-frame only. Altogether over 100,000 clones are present, roughly three quarters being singletons, with the ten largest covering 8.5% to 10%. Source material: PBMCs. These receptors were obtained from a male donor in good health and CMV-seropositive.

The genes are TRBV4-3 and TRBJ2-7; TRBD1 might be the D (8 bases). CDR1 is LGHNA, CDR2 YSLEER, per germline. V lost 2 bases, J lost 3 bases, and 14 bases lay in between. This CDR3 has 15 residues. DNA of the CDR3: TGCGCCAGCAGCCAACGGACAGGGACTATCTACGAGCAGTACTTC. Protein: CASSQRTGTIYEQYF.

The CDR3 spells CASTPIGGNEQFF. The CDR3 DNA reads as TGTGCCAGCACTCCTATAGGGGGCAATGAGCAGTTCTTC. The chain carries TRBV6-6 and TRBJ2-1; a possible D gene is TRBD1 (6 bases). The CDR3 consists of 13 residues. The germline V gene has CDR1 MNHNY and CDR2 SVGAGI (reference sequence). The V end was cut by 7 bases, the J end by 6 bases, with 13 bases between.

This chain joins TRBV21-1 and TRBJ1-3; the table's TRBD1 call for D was not verified on the DNA. TRBV21-1 is a pseudogene. CDR3 length: 16 amino acids. CDR3 nucleotide sequence: TGTGCCAGCAGGGCCCTGGCAGGCGAAGGCGGAAACACCATATATTTT. Translating gives CASRALAGEGGNTIYF.

The rearrangement joins TRBV6-6 to TRBJ1-5, with no clear D. CDR3 length: 14 residues. CDR1 MNHNY and CDR2 SVGAGI come from the germline V gene (reference sequence). The V end was cut by 5 bases, the J end by 6 bases, with 14 bases between. CDR3 region: CASSPSSPPQPQHF. The DNA of the CDR3 is TGTGCCAGCAGTCCGAGTTCCCCCCCTCAGCCCCAGCATTTT.

The chain carries TRBV4-3 and TRBJ2-1; TRBD2 agrees at 7 bases. The J segment lost 0 bases and the V segment lost 4 bases, leaving 6 bases of the junction unmatched. The CDR3 loop spans 16 amino acids. Germline V CDR1 and CDR2: LGHNA, YSLEER. The CDR3 coding sequence is TGCGCCAGCAGCCCTAGCGGTGGCCGCTCCTACAATGAGCAGTTCTTC. It encodes CASSPSGGRSYNEQFF.

The genes are TRBV25-1 and TRBJ1-1; D not resolved. Germline lookup yields CDR1 MGHDK and CDR2 SYGVNS. The length of the CDR3 is 15 residues. The ends were cut back, 4 bases at V and 2 bases at J, with 14 bases in the middle. The DNA of the CDR3 is TGTGCCAGCAGTGGTGGTGGCACATTCAACACTGAAGCTTTCTTT. It translates to CASSGGGTFNTEAFF.

The chain couples TRBV28 to TRBJ2-1; 10 nucleotides align to TRBD2. The V segment lost 8 bases and the J segment 7 bases; nucleotides outside the gene matches: 8. The CDR3 covers 14 residues. Germline assignment: CDR1 MDHEN and CDR2 SYDVKM. CDR3 DNA sequence: TGTGCCAGCCCCCCTAGCGGGAGACCGAATGAGCAGTTCTTC. The encoded protein is CASPPSGRPNEQFF.

The gene calls are TRBV28 and TRBJ2-5, with 9 bases identical to TRBD2. Germline assignment: CDR1 MDHEN and CDR2 SYDVKM. This CDR3 region has 15 residues. V trimming: 4 bases; J trimming: 4 bases; junction bases outside the gene matches: 7. CDR3 DNA sequence: TGTGCCAGCAGTTCCGTAGCGGGGGTCCGAGAGACCCAGTACTTC. It yields the protein CASSSVAGVRETQYF.

V usage is TRBV7-2 and J usage is TRBJ1-1; 8 bases are a match to TRBD1. Germline CDR1 reads SGHTA; CDR2 reads FQGNSA. The J segment lost 1 base and the V segment lost 5 bases, leaving 6 bases of the junction unmatched. This CDR3 comprises 15 residues. This CDR3 reads CASSPAGTGNTEAFF. CDR3 bases: TGTGCCAGCAGCCCCGCCGGGACAGGGAACACTGAAGCTTTCTTT.

The J gene is TRBJ2-1, the V gene TRBV6-4; TRBD2 matches 8 bases. The CDR3 spans 14 residues. CDR1 is MRHNA and CDR2 is SNTAGT in the germline V gene. V lost 5 bases and J lost 6; bases outside the gene matches: 6. CDR3 protein: CASSMGLESNEQFF. CDR3 bases: TGTGCCAGCAGTATGGGACTAGAATCCAATGAGCAGTTCTTC.

This chain uses TRBV29-1 with TRBJ2-7; a weak D match, TRBD2 (6 bases). CDR1 is SQVTM, CDR2 ANQGSEA, per germline. The length of the CDR3 is 13 residues. V lost 6 bases to trimming and J lost 7 bases, with 19 bases between them. The CDR3 region has the DNA TGCAGCGTGGGAAGATTCGGGGGAGATGAGCAGTACTTC. Amino acid sequence: CSVGRFGGDEQYF.

This clone was recorded once. The rearrangement links TRBV4-2 to TRBJ2-7, with D tentatively TRBD2 (6 bases). The CDR3 covers 17 residues. Trimming took 1 base from V and 1 from J, leaving 17 bases between them. CDR1 is LGHNA and CDR2 is YNFKEQ in the germline V gene. CDR3 loop: CASSQVHRETYSYEQYF. The CDR3 nucleotides are TGTGCCAGCAGCCAAGTTCATCGGGAGACTTATTCCTACGAGCAGTACTTC.

The chain is built from TRBV6-6 and TRBJ2-1; TRBD2 agrees at 7 bases. With 4 bases clipped from V and 9 bases from J, the junction kept 3 bases outside the gene matches. Looked up from germline, CDR1 is MNHNY and CDR2 is SVGAGI (reference sequence). The CDR3 consists of 12 residues. CDR3 sequence reads: CASSWGGSEQFF. For the CDR3, the DNA is TGTGCCAGCAGTTGGGGGGGGAGTGAGCAGTTCTTC.

The chain couples TRBV18 to TRBJ2-2; D is perhaps TRBD1 (5 bases). V lost 3 bases, J lost 1 base, and 9 bases lay in between. The germline CDR1 and CDR2 sequences are KGHSH and LQKENI. This CDR3 comprises 15 residues. The CDR3 bases are TGTGCCAGCTCACCCTCTACAGGGAACACCGGGGAGCTGTTTTTT. Protein product: CASSPSTGNTGELFF.

The J gene is TRBJ1-4, the V gene TRBV4-3; D is ambiguous. V gave up 3 bases and J gave up 0 bases, with 11 bases separating them. This CDR3 has 16 residues. Germline CDR1 LGHNA, CDR2 YSLEER. CDR3 residues: CASSQDLTSTNEKLFF. CDR3 nucleotide sequence: TGCGCCAGCAGCCAGGATTTGACATCAACTAATGAAAAACTGTTTTTT.

The chain combines TRBV30 with TRBJ1-2; tentative D call: TRBD1 (6 bases). The CDR3 sequence is 12 residues long. Trimming removed 4 bases at V and 6 bases at J, with 12 bases between. Germline CDR1 GTSNPN, CDR2 SVGIG (reference sequence). CDR3: CAWTLGAHGYTF. The CDR3 bases are TGTGCCTGGACCCTGGGGGCCCATGGCTACACCTTC.

The V call is TRBV28, the J call TRBJ2-5, with 7 bases aligning to TRBD2. With 5 bases clipped from V and 5 bases from J, the junction kept 17 bases outside the gene matches. The CDR3 is 17 amino acids. Germline CDR1 is MDHEN and CDR2 is SYDVKM. CDR3 sequence (DNA): TGTGCCAGCAGTCGGGATACTGCCGGGGGGTGGGTGGAGACCCAGTACTTC. This sequence encodes CASSRDTAGGWVETQYF. Together with reference TRBV28 and TRBJ2-5, the CDR3 gives the full variable domain: DVKVTQSSRYLVKRTGEKVFLECVQDMDHENMFWYRQDPGLGLRLIYFSYDVKMKEKGDIPEGYSVSREKKERFSLILESASTNQTSMYLCASSRDTAGGWVETQYFGPGTRLLVL.

The table lists this clone with a few counts. V gene TRBV27 combines with J gene TRBJ2-1; D might be TRBD2 (6 bases). V shed 8 bases and J shed 9 bases, with 17 bases lying between them. CDR1 is MNHEY and CDR2 is SMNVEV in the germline V gene (reference sequence). The CDR3 is made up of 13 amino acids. The CDR3 loop is CASSYLGGGEQFF. CDR3 bases: TGTGCCAGCTCTTACCTCGGGGGAGGTGAGCAGTTCTTC.

This chain's CDR3 is CASGAGTSGAYNEQFF. The DNA for the CDR3 is TGTGCCAGTGGGGCGGGTACTAGCGGGGCGTACAATGAGCAGTTCTTC. V gene TRBV19 combines with J gene TRBJ2-1; 10 positions agree with TRBD2. Per germline, CDR1 LNHDA and CDR2 SQIVND (reference sequence). Unmatched junction bases numbered 11, after V lost 8 bases and J lost 4 bases. The CDR3 runs 16 residues.

This rearrangement joins TRBV19 to TRBJ2-7; the match to TRBD1 covers 11 bases. Germline V lookup: CDR1 LNHDA, CDR2 SQIVND (reference sequence). CDR3 length equals 13 residues. V lost 7 bases and J lost 7; bases outside the gene matches: 6. The CDR3 region has the DNA TGTGCCAGTAAGGACAGGGGGCCGGGAGAGCAGTACTTC. Translation gives CASKDRGPGEQYF.

The gene calls are TRBV28 and TRBJ2-5; 10 bases fit TRBD2. The end of the DNA fits TRBJ2-7 better, so the J call may be wrong. Germline V lookup: CDR1 MDHEN, CDR2 SYDVKM. The CDR3 is 17 residues long. CDR3 loop: CASSSPGLATSSYEQYF. The CDR3 DNA sequence: TGTGCCAGCAGTTCCCCGGGACTAGCGACTAGCTCCTACGAGCAGTACTTC.

CDR3 nucleotides: TGTGCCAGCAGACCGGCGGGACAGGACTATGGCTACACCTTC. This translates into CASRPAGQDYGYTF. This chain connects TRBV28 to TRBJ1-2, with 8 bases identical to TRBD1. In germline, CDR1 is MDHEN, CDR2 SYDVKM. The V and J ends lost 6 bases and 3 bases, in that order; junction bases with no gene match: 6. The CDR3 spans 14 residues.

The V and J genes are TRBV19 and TRBJ1-2; weak D call: TRBD1 (6 bases). This CDR3 has 14 residues. Germline values: CDR1 LNHDA, CDR2 SQIVND (reference sequence). V was trimmed by 3 bases and J by 6 bases, leaving 14 bases between them. The CDR3 region is CASSIPGQKDGYTF. As DNA, the CDR3 is TGTGCCAGTAGTATCCCAGGACAGAAAGATGGCTACACCTTC.

For this clone: At one boundary the junction diverges from the germline segment, which might be a read error. V and J are TRBV7-9 and TRBJ2-7; TRBD2 matches at 14 bases. Germline CDR1 and CDR2: SEHNR and FQNEAQ (reference sequence). There are 14 residues in the CDR3. The CDR3 nucleotides are TGTTCCAGCAGCCTGGGACTAGCGGGGGACGAGCAGTACTTC. Its protein product is CSSSLGLAGDEQYF.